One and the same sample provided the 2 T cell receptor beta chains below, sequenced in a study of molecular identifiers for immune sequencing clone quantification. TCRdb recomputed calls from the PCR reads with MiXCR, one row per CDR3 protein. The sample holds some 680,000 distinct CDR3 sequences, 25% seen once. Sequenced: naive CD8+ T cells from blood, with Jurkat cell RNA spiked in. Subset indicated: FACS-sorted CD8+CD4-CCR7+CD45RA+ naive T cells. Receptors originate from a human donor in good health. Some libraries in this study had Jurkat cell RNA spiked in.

The DNA for the CDR3 is TGTGCCAGCAGCTTCGGTGCAGGGAGCTCCTACGAGCAGTACTTC. Translation: CASSFGAGSSYEQYF. The rearrangement links TRBV11-3 to TRBJ2-7; D possibly uses TRBD1 or TRBD2 (5 bases each). V was shortened by 3 bases and J by 0 bases, with 12 bases between the two germline ends. The CDR3 has 15 amino acids. Germline CDR1 SGHNT, CDR2 YENEEA.

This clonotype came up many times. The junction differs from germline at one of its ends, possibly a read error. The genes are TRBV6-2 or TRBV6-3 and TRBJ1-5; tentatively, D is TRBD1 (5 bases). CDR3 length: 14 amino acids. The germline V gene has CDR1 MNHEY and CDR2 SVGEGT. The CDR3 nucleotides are TGTGCCAGCAGTACGCCCGGGACTGATCACCCCCAGCATTTT. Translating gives CASSTPGTDHPQHF.